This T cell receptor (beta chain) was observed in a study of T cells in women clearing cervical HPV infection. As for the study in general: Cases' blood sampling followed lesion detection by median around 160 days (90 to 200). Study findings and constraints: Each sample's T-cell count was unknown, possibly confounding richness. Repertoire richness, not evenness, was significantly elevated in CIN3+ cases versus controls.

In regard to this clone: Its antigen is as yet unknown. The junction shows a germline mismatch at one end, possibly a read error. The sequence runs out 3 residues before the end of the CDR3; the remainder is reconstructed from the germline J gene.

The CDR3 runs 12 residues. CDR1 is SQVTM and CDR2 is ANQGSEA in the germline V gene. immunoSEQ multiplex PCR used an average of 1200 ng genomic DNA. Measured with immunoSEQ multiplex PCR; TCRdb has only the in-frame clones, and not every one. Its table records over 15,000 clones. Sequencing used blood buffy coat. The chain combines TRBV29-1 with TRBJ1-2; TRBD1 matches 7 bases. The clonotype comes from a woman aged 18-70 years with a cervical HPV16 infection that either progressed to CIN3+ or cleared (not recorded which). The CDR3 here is CSGEQGPYGYTF. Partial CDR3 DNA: TGCAGCGGTGAACAGGGGCCCTATGGC.